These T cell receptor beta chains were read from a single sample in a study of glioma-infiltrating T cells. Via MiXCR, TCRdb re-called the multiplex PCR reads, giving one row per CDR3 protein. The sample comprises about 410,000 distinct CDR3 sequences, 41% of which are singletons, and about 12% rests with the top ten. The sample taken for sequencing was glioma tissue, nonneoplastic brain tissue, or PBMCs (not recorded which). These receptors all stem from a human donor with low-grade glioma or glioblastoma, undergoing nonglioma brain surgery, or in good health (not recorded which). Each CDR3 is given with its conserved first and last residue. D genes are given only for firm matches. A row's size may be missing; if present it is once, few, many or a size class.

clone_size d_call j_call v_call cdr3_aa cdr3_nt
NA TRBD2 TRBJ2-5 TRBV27 CASSSLAAGGPLKTQYF TGTGCCAGCAGTTCCCTAGCAGCGGGAGGGCCCCTAAAGACCCAGTACTTC
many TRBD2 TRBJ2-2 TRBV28 CATDRLATGELFF TGTGCCACCGACAGACTAGCCACCGGGGAGCTGTTTTTT
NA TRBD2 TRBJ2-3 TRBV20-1 CSARLGGRTPEGDTQYF TGCAGTGCTAGATTGGGCGGGAGGACGCCCGAAGGGGATACGCAGTATTTT
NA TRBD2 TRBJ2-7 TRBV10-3 CAIRREDPYEQYF TGTGCCATCAGGCGGGAGGACCCCTACGAGCAGTACTTC
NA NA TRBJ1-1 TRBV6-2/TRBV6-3 CASSYGVDTEAFF TGTGCCAGCAGTTACGGGGTAGACACTGAAGCTTTCTTT
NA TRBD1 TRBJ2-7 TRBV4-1 CASSQDRAGTGPYEQYF TGCGCCAGCAGCCAAGATAGGGCCGGGACAGGACCCTACGAGCAGTACTTC
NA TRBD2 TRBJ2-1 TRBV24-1 CATSDPKLAGGDQKQFF TGTGCCACCAGTGACCCTAAACTAGCGGGAGGAGACCAGAAGCAGTTCTTC
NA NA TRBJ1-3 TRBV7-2 CASSLVGGGNTIYF TGTGCCAGCAGCTTAGTCGGGGGTGGAAACACCATATATTTT
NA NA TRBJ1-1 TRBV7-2 CASSFLRVGTEAFF TGTGCCAGCAGCTTTTTGAGGGTGGGCACTGAAGCTTTCTTT
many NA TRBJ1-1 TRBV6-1 CASSYTGGAFF TGTGCCAGCAGTTACACCGGTGGAGCTTTCTTT
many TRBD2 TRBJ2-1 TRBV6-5 CASSSRTSGGLYNEQFF TGTGCCAGCAGTTCTCGGACTAGCGGGGGACTTTACAATGAGCAGTTCTTC
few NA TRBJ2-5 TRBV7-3 CASSLGQKETQYF TGTGCCAGCAGCTTAGGCCAAAAGGAGACCCAGTACTTC
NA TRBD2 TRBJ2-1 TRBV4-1 CASSQVTSGRAIINEQFF TGCGCCAGCAGCCAAGTCACTAGCGGGAGGGCCATCATCAATGAGCAGTTCTTC
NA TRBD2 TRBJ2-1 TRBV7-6 CASSSRTSGTPRSYNEQFF TGTGCCAGCAGCTCGAGGACTAGCGGGACCCCACGCTCCTACAATGAGCAGTTCTTC
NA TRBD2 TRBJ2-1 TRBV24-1 CATSDRRQGTSGRWVGSYNEQFF TGTGCCACCAGTGACCGAAGACAAGGGACTAGCGGGAGATGGGTAGGCTCCTACAATGAGCAGTTCTTC
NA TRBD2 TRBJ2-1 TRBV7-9 CASSFSRSGRDNNEQFF TGTGCCAGCAGCTTTAGTCGGTCCGGGAGGGATAACAATGAGCAGTTCTTC
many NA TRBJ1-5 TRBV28 CASSSGRNQPQHF TGTGCCAGCAGTTCGGGACGCAATCAGCCCCAGCATTTT
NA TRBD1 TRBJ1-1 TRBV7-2 CASSFTGAGGTEAFF TGTGCCAGCAGCTTTACCGGGGCAGGGGGCACTGAAGCTTTCTTT
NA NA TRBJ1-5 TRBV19 CASSLGAGDEQPQHF TGTGCCAGTAGTCTGGGGGCAGGGGATGAACAGCCCCAGCATTTT
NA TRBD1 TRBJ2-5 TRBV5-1 CASKDRGLQETQYF TGCGCCAGCAAAGACAGGGGACTTCAAGAGACCCAGTACTTC
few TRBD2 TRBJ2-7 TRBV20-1 CSARISLAAEFGEQYF TGCAGTGCTAGAATTTCGCTAGCGGCAGAATTCGGCGAGCAGTACTTC
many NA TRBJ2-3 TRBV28 CASSPYTDTQYF TGTGCCAGCAGTCCGTACACAGATACGCAGTATTTT
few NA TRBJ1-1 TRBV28 CASSLGSGGAFF TGTGCCAGCAGTTTAGGGTCTGGGGGAGCTTTCTTT
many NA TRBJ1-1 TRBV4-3 CASSQDLPRQVGTEAFF TGCGCCAGCAGCCAAGACCTTCCCCGACAGGTGGGAACTGAAGCTTTCTTT
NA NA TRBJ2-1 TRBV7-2 CASSLALRGWRGSYNEQFF TGTGCCAGCAGCTTAGCGCTAAGGGGATGGCGGGGCTCCTACAATGAGCAGTTCTTC
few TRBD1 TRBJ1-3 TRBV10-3 CAIRQGNSGNTIYF TGTGCCATCCGACAGGGAAACTCTGGAAACACCATATATTTT
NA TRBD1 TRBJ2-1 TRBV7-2 CASSSDRGSYNEQFF TGTGCCAGCAGCTCCGACAGGGGCTCCTACAATGAGCAGTTCTTC
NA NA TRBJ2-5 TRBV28 CASSLSQGMQGTQYF TGTGCCAGCAGTTTAAGCCAGGGCATGCAAGGGACCCAGTACTTC
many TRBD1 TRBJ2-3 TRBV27 CASSPWTGTSTDTQYF TGTGCCAGCAGCCCATGGACAGGGACCAGCACAGATACGCAGTATTTT
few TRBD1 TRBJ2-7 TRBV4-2 CASSQDATGPYEQYF TGTGCCAGCAGCCAAGACGCGACAGGGCCCTACGAGCAGTACTTC
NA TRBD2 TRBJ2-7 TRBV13 CASSLEASGRVHEQYF TGTGCCAGCAGCTTAGAGGCTAGCGGGAGGGTCCACGAGCAGTACTTC
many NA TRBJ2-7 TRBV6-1 CASSEHRVEQYF TGTGCCAGCAGCGAACACAGGGTCGAGCAGTACTTC
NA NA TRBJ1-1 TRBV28 CASSFRPADTEAFF TGTGCCAGCAGTTTCCGTCCGGCGGACACTGAAGCTTTCTTT
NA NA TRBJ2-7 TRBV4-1 CASSQEILYEQYF TGCGCCAGCAGCCAAGAGATCCTCTACGAGCAGTACTTC
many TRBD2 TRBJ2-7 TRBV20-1 CSARDTSVYEQYF TGCAGTGCTAGAGATACTAGCGTCTACGAGCAGTACTTC
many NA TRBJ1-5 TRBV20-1 CSAQTYSNQPQHF TGCAGTGCCCAAACGTATAGCAATCAGCCCCAGCATTTT
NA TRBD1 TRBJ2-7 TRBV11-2 CASSPGRGRGSYEQYF TGTGCCAGCAGCCCAGGCAGGGGGCGCGGGTCCTACGAGCAGTACTTC
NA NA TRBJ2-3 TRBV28 CASEGFIDTQYF TGTGCCAGCGAGGGTTTTATAGATACGCAGTATTTT
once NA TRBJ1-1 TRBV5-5 CASSPTLDENTEAFF TGTGCCAGCAGCCCAACATTGGACGAGAACACTGAAGCTTTCTTT
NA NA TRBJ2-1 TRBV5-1 CASSLLGRLAYNEQFF TGCGCCAGCAGCTTGCTTGGCAGGCTTGCCTACAATGAGCAGTTCTTC
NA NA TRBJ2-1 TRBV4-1 CASSTHPSYNEQFF TGTGCCAGCAGCACCCATCCCTCCTACAATGAGCAGTTCTTC
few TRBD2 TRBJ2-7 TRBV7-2 CASSGSWTSGAMQQYF TGTGCCAGCAGCGGCTCGTGGACTAGCGGTGCTATGCAGCAGTACTTC
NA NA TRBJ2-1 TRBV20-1 CSALGGNYNEQFF TGCAGTGCTCTGGGGGGCAACTACAATGAGCAGTTCTTC
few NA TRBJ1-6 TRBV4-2 CASSMSTDYNSPLHF TGTGCCAGCAGCATGAGCACGGATTATAATTCACCCCTCCACTTT
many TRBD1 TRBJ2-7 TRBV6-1 CASPYDLTGTELYEQYF TGTGCCAGCCCTTACGACCTTACCGGGACAGAGCTGTACGAGCAGTACTTC
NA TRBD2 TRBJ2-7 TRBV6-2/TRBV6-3 CASRLEAGGPYEQYF TGTGCCAGCAGGCTCGAAGCGGGAGGGCCGTACGAGCAGTACTTC
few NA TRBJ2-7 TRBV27 CASSLVMETDEQYF TGTGCCAGCAGCTTAGTCATGGAAACCGACGAGCAGTACTTC
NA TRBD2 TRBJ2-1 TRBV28 CASRLFPGLAGGKNNEQFF TGTGCCAGCAGGCTCTTCCCGGGACTAGCGGGAGGCAAAAACAATGAGCAGTTCTTC
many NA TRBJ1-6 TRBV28 CASSLYNSPLHF TGTGCCAGCAGTTTATATAATTCACCCCTCCACTTT
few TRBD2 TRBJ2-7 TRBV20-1 CSATGLAGSPYEQYF TGCAGTGCTACGGGACTAGCGGGCTCTCCCTACGAGCAGTACTTC
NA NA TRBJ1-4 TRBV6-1 CASSEDVSLATNEKLFF TGTGCCAGCAGTGAGGACGTATCCCTTGCAACTAATGAAAAACTGTTTTTT
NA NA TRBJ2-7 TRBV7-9 CASRQGRSEQYF TGTGCCAGCAGACAGGGACGATCCGAGCAGTACTTC
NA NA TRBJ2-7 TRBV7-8 CASSSTAVGTYEQYF TGTGCCAGCAGCTCCACCGCCGTCGGTACCTACGAGCAGTACTTC
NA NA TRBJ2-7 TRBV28 CASSRDSYYEQYF TGTGCCAGCAGTCGGGACTCGTACTACGAGCAGTACTTC
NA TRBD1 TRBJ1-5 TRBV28 CASITLGGQGGNQPQHF TGTGCCAGCATCACCCTGGGGGGACAGGGGGGGAATCAGCCCCAGCATTTT